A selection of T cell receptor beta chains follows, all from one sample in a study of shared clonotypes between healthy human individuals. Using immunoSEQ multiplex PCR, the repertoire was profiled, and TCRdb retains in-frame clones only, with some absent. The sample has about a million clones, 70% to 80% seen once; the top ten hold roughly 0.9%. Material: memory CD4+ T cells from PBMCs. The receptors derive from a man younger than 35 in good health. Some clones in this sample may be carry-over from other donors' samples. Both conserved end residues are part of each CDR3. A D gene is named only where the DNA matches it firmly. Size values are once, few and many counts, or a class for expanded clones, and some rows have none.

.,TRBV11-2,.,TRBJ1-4,CASSQGTTEKLFF,TGTGCCAGCAGCCAAGGGACAACCGAAAAACTGTTTTTT
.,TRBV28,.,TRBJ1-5,CASSLGGANQPQHF,TGTGCCAGCAGTTTAGGGGGCGCAAATCAGCCCCAGCATTTT
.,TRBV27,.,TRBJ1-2,CASSLLLVGKFGSSYTF,TGTGCCAGCAGTTTATTACTCGTGGGGAAGTTTGGGTCAAGCTACACCTTC
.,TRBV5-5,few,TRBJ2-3,CASSLGSTDTQYF,TGTGCCAGCAGCTTGGGATCCACAGATACGCAGTATTTT
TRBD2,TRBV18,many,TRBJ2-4,CASSPSGGTSGNQYF,TGTGCCAGCTCACCTTCGGGGGGGACTAGCGGGAACCAGTACTTC
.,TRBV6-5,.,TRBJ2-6,CASGSPSGANVLTF,TGTGCCAGTGGAAGCCCCTCTGGGGCCAACGTCCTGACTTTC
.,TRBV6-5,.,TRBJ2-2,CASSYSVAENTGELFF,TGTGCCAGCAGTTACTCGGTAGCGGAGAACACCGGGGAGCTGTTTTTT
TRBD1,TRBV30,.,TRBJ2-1,CAWTKDRASYNEQFF,TGTGCCTGGACCAAAGACAGGGCATCCTACAATGAGCAGTTCTTC
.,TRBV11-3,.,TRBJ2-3,CASSDPGADTQYF,TGTGCCAGCAGCGACCCCGGAGCAGATACGCAGTATTTT
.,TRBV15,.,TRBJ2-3,CATSRDGRKGTDTQYF,TGTGCCACCAGCAGAGATGGTCGGAAGGGCACAGATACGCAGTATTTT
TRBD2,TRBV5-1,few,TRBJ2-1,CASSLSGSVGNEQFF,TGCGCCAGCAGCTTGAGCGGGAGTGTTGGCAATGAGCAGTTCTTC
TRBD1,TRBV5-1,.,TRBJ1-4,CASGEQGAGEKLFF,TGCGCCAGCGGCGAACAGGGGGCAGGGGAAAAACTGTTTTTT
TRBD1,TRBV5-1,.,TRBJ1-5,CASSLGDRGSNNQPQHF,TGCGCTAGCAGCCTGGGGGACAGGGGGAGTAATAATCAGCCCCAGCATTTT
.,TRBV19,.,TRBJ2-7,CASSRTDAYEQYF,TGTGCCAGTAGCCGGACAGACGCCTACGAGCAGTACTTC
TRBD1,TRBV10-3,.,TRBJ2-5,CAISETEQGAVETQYF,TGTGCCATCAGTGAGACTGAACAGGGGGCGGTGGAGACCCAGTACTTC
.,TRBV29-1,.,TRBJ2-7,CSVGDSSYEQYF,TGCAGCGTTGGTGATAGCTCCTACGAGCAGTACTTC
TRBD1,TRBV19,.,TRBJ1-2,CASSTTGQVSGYTF,TGTGCCAGTAGTACAACCGGACAGGTCTCTGGCTACACCTTC
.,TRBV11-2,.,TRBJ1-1,CASSLVVAGAFF,TGTGCCAGCAGCTTAGTGGTTGCGGGGGCTTTCTTT
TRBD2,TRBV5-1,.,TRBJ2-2,CASSLGLAGNTGELFF,TGCGCCAGCAGCTTGGGGCTAGCGGGGAACACCGGGGAGCTGTTTTTT
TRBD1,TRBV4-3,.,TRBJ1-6,CASSRTGPNSPLHF,TGCGCCAGCAGCCGGACAGGACCCAATTCACCCCTCCACTTT
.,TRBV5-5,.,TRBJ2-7,CASSLAPGTYEQYF,TGTGCCAGCAGCTTGGCCCCAGGGACCTACGAGCAGTACTTC
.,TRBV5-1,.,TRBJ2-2,CASSFGRGGTGELFF,TGCGCCAGCAGCTTCGGCAGGGGTGGAACCGGGGAGCTGTTTTTT
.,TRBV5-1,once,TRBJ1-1,CASSLAATGGTEAFF,TGCGCCAGCAGCTTGGCGGCGACTGGGGGGACTGAAGCTTTCTTT
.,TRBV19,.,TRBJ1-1,CASSIANRGRAEAFF,TGTGCCAGTAGTATAGCCAATAGGGGCAGGGCTGAAGCTTTCTTT
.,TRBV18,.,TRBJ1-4,CASSPGVNNEKLFF,TGTGCCAGCTCACCCGGGGTCAATAATGAAAAACTGTTTTTT
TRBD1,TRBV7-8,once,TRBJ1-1,CASSLQTGVGTEAFF,TGTGCCAGCAGCTTACAGACAGGGGTTGGCACTGAAGCTTTCTTT
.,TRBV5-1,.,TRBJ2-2,CASSFSLLPAGELFF,TGCGCCAGCAGCTTCAGCTTATTACCCGCCGGGGAGCTGTTTTTT
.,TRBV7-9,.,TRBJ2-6,CASSSQGRSSRGANVLTF,TGTGCCAGCAGCTCACAGGGCCGCTCCTCGAGGGGGGCCAACGTCCTGACTTTC
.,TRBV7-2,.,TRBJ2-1,CASSLWTTEQFF,TGTGCCAGCAGCTTATGGACTACCGAGCAGTTCTTC
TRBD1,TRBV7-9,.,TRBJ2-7,CASSLGPGQGAHEQYF,TGTGCCAGCAGCTTAGGACCGGGACAGGGGGCCCACGAGCAGTACTTC
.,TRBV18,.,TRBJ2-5,CASSLMTRQETQYF,TGTGCCAGCTCACTAATGACGCGACAAGAGACCCAGTACTTC
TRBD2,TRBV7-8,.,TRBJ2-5,CASSLQLAGGQETQYF,TGTGCCAGCAGCTTACAACTAGCGGGTGGGCAAGAGACCCAGTACTTC
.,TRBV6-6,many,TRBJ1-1,CASSYSGEGAFF,TGTGCCAGCAGTTACTCTGGGGAGGGAGCTTTCTTT
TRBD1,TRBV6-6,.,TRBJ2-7,CASSKGQSHLEQYF,TGTGCCAGCAGTAAGGGACAGTCCCACCTCGAGCAGTACTTC
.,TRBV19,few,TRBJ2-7,CASSPVQGPTYEQYF,TGTGCCAGTAGCCCCGTGCAGGGACCCACCTACGAGCAGTACTTC
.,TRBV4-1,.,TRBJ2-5,CASSLQMGETQYF,TGCGCCAGCAGCCTTCAGATGGGAGAGACCCAGTACTTC
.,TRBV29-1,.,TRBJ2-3,CSVDRRVPPDTQYF,TGCAGCGTTGACAGACGCGTTCCCCCCGATACGCAGTATTTT
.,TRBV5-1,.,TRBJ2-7,CASTRDSTSYEQYF,TGCGCCAGCACCCGGGACTCGACTTCCTACGAGCAGTACTTC
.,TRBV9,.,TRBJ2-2,CASSALGGTGELFF,TGTGCCAGCAGCGCGCTAGGTGGCACCGGGGAGCTGTTTTTT
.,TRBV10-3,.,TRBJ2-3,CATMEGGGATDTQYF,TGTGCCACCATGGAGGGAGGAGGGGCCACAGATACGCAGTATTTT
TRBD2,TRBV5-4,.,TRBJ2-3,CASNPRTSGSTDTQYF,TGTGCCAGCAACCCTCGTACTAGCGGTAGCACAGATACGCAGTATTTT
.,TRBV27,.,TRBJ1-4,CASSSGQATNEKLFF,TGTGCCAGCAGTTCCGGCCAAGCCACTAATGAAAAACTGTTTTTT
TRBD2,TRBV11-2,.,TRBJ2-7,CASSLTSGSGRYF,TGTGCCAGCAGCTTAACTAGCGGGAGCGGGAGATACTTC
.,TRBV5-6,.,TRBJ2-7,CASSLDRSYEQYF,TGTGCCAGCAGCCTTGACAGATCCTACGAGCAGTACTTC
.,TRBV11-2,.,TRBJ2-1,CASSLVSADYNEQFF,TGTGCCAGCAGCTTAGTTTCCGCAGATTACAATGAGCAGTTCTTC
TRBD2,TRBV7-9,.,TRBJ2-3,CASSRGTSGRMQYF,TGTGCCAGCAGCAGGGGGACTAGCGGACGTATGCAGTATTTT
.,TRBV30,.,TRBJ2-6,CAWFSVGTVYSGANVLTF,TGTGCCTGGTTCTCGGTCGGGACCGTGTACTCTGGGGCCAACGTCCTGACTTTC
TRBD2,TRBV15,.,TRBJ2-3,CATSRGSSGASTDTQYF,TGTGCCACCAGCAGAGGTTCTAGCGGGGCTAGCACAGATACGCAGTATTTT
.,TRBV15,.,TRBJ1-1,CATSRDFTVYPEAFF,TGTGCCACCAGCAGAGATTTTACAGTCTACCCTGAAGCTTTCTTT
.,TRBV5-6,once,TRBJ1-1,CASSGSQGGHTEAFF,TGTGCCAGCAGCGGCTCACAGGGAGGTCACACTGAAGCTTTCTTT
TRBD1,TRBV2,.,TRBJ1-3,CASRPTGGFSGNTIYF,TGTGCCAGCAGACCGACAGGGGGCTTCTCTGGAAACACCATATATTTT